The sample holds a few counts of the clone carrying this T cell receptor beta chain. The CDR3 is 14 amino acids. Per germline, CDR1 DFQATT and CDR2 SNEGSKA (reference sequence). The junction had 12 bases not matched to a gene; V was cut back by 5 bases and J by 5 bases. The sample is drawn from a study of T-cell memory formation after mild COVID-19. The 5'RACE method, run with constant-segment primers, produced TCR alpha and TCR beta cDNA libraries (carrying sample barcodes and UMIs). TCRdb recomputed calls from the 5' RACE reads with MiXCR, one row per CDR3 protein. The data contain 560,000 or so distinct CDR3 sequences, roughly 17% of them singletons.

The V gene is TRBV20-1, the J gene TRBJ2-7; 7 bases map to TRBD2. The sequenced sample consisted of PBMCs or a T cell subset sorted from them (not recorded which). This clonotype was obtained from an adult woman who had mild COVID-19 (a few samples of this study predate the infection). Cell type and time point are not known. CDR3 amino acids: CSAPRGGKVDEQYF. CDR3 DNA sequence: TGCAGTGCTCCAAGGGGAGGGAAGGTAGACGAGCAGTACTTC.